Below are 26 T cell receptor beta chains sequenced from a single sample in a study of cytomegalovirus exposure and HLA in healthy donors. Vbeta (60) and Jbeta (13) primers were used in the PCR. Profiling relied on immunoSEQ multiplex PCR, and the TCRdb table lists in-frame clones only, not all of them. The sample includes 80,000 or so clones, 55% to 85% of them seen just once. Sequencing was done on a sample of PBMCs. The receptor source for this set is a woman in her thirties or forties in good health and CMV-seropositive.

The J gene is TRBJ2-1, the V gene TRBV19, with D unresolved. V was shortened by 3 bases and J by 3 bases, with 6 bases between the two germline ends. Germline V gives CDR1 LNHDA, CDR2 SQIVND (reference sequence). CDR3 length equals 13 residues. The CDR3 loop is CASSIGVYNEQFF. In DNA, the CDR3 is TGTGCCAGTAGTATCGGTGTCTACAATGAGCAGTTCTTC.

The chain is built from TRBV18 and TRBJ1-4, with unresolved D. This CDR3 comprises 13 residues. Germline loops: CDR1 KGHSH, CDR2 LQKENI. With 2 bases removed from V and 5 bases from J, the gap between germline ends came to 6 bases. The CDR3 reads CASSPGGNEKLFF. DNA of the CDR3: TGTGCCAGCTCACCAGGCGGGAATGAAAAACTGTTTTTT.

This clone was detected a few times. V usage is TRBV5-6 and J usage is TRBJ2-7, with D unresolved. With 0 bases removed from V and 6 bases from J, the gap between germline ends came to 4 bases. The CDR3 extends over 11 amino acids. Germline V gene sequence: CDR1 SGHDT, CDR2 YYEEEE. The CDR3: CASSLGAEQYF. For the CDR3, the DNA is TGTGCCAGCAGCTTGGGGGCCGAGCAGTACTTC.

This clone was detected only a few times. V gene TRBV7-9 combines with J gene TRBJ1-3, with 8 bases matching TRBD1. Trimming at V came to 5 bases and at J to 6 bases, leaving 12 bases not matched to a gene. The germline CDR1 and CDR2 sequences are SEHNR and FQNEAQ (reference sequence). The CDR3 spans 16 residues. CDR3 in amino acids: CASSENRGSGENTIYF. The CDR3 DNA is TGTGCCAGCAGCGAAAACAGGGGGTCTGGGGAAAACACCATATATTTT. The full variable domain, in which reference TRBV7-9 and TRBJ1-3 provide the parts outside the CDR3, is DTGVSQNPRHKITKRGQNVTFRCDPISEHNRLYWYRQTLGQGPEFLTYFQNEAQLEKSRLLSDRFSAERPKGSFSTLEIQRTEQGDSAMYLCASSENRGSGENTIYFGEGSWLTVV.

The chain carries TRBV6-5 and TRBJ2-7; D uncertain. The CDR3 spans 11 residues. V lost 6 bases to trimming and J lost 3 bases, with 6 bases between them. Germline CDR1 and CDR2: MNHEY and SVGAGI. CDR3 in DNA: TGTGCCAGCAGCTTTAACTACGAGCAGTACTTC. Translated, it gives CASSFNYEQYF.

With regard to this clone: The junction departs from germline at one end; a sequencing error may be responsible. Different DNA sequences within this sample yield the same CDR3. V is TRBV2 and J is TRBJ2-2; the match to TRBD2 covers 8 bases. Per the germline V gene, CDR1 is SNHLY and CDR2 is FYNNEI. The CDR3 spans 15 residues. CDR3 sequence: CASSPRGGGTGELFF. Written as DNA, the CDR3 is TGTGCTAGCAGTCCACGGGGGGGCGGCACCGGGGAGCTGTTTTTT.

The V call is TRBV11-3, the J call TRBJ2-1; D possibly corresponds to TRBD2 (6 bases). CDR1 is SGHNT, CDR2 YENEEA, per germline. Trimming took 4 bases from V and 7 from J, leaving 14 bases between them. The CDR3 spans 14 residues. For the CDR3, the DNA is TGTGCCAGCAGCTGGGGAGAAGGGAGGAATGAGCAGTTCTTC. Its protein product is CASSWGEGRNEQFF. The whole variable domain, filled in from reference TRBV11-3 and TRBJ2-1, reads EAGVVQSPRYKIIEKKQPVAFWCNPISGHNTLYWYLQNLGQGPELLIRYENEEAVDDSQLPKDRFSAERLKGVDSTLKIQPAELGDSAVYLCASSWGEGRNEQFFGPGTRLTVL.

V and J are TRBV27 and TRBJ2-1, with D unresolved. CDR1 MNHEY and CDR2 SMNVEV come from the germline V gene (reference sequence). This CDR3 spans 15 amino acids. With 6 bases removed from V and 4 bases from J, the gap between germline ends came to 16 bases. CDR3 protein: CASSLNSNLYNEQFF. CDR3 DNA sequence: TGTGCCAGCAGCCTGAACAGCAACCTATACAATGAGCAGTTCTTC.

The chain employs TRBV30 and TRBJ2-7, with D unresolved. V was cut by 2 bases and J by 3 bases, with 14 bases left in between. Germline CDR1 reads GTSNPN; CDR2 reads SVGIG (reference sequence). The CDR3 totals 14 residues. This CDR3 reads CAWSTKQTGYEQYF. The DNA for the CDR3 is TGTGCCTGGAGTACGAAACAAACGGGCTACGAGCAGTACTTC.

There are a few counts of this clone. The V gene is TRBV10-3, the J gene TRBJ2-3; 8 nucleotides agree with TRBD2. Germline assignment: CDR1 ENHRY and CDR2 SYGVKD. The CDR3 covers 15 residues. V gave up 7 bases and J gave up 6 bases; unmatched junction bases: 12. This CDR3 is CAITPGAGGGDTQYF. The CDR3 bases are TGTGCCATCACCCCCGGGGCGGGAGGTGGGGATACGCAGTATTTT.

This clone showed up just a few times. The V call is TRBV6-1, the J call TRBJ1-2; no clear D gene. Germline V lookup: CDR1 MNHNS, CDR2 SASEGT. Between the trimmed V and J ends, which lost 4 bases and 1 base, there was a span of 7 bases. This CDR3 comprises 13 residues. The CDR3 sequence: CASSVSYNYGYTF. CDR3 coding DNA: TGTGCCAGCAGTGTATCGTATAACTATGGCTACACCTTC.

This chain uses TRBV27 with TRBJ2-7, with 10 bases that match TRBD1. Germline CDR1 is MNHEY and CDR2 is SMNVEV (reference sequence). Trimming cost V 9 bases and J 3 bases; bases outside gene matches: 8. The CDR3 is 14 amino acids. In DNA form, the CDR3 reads TGTGCCAGTGCGTATCGGACAGGGGGCTACGAGCAGTACTTC. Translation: CASAYRTGGYEQYF.

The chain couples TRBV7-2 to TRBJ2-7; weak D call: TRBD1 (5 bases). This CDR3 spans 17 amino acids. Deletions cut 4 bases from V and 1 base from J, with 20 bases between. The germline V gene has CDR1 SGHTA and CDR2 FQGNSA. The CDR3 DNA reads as TGTGCCAGCAGCTCCCAGCCAGGGCCCCGGCCTTCCTACGAGCAGTACTTC. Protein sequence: CASSSQPGPRPSYEQYF.

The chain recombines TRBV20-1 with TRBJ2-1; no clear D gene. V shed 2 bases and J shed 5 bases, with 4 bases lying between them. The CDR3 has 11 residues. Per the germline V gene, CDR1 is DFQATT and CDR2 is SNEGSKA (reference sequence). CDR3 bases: TGCAGTGCTAGACGGGACAATGAGCAGTTCTTC. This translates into CSARRDNEQFF.

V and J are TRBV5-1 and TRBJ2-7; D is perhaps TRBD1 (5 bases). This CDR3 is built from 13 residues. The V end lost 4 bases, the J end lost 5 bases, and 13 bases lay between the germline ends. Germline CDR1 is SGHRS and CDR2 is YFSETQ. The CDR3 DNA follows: TGCGCCAGCAGCCCAGGGCCCGCCAACGAGCAGTACTTC. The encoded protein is CASSPGPANEQYF. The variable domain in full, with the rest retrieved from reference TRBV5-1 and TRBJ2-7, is KAGVTQTPRYLIKTRGQQVTLSCSPISGHRSVSWYQQTPGQGLQFLFEYFSETQRNKGNFPGRFSGRQFSNSRSEMNVSTLELGDSALYLCASSPGPANEQYFGPGTRLTVT.

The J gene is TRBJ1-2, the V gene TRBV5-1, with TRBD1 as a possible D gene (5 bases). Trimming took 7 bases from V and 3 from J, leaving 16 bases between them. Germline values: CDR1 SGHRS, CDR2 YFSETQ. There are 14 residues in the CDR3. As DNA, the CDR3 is TGCGCCAGCGGACCGTTTGGGGGGGACTATGGCTACACCTTC. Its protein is CASGPFGGDYGYTF.

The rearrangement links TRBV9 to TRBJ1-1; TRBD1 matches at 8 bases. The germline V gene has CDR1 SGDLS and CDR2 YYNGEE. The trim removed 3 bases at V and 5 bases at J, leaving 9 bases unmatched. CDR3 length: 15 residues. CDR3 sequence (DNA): TGTGCCAGCAGCGACAACAGACAGGGGAGAACTGAAGCTTTCTTT. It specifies CASSDNRQGRTEAFF.

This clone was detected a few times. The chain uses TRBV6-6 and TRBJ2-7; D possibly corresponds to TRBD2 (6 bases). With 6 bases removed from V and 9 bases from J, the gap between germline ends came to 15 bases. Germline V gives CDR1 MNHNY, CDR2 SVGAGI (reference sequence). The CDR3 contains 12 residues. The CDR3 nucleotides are TGTGCCAGCAGGCGGACTAATGAGGTGCAGTACTTC. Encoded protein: CASRRTNEVQYF.

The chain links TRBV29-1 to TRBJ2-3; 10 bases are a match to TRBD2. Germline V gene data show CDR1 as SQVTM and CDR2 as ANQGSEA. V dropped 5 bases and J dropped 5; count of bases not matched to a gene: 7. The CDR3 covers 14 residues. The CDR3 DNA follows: TGCAGCGTTCGAACTAGCGGGGCCGGAGATACGCAGTATTTT. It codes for CSVRTSGAGDTQYF.

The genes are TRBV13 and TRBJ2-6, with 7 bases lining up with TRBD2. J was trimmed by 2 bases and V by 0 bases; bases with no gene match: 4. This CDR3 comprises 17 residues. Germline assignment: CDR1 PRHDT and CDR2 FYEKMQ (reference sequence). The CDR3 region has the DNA TGTGCCAGCAGCTTAGGCGGGGGGTCCCCTGGGGCCAACGTCCTGACTTTC. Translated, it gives CASSLGGGSPGANVLTF.

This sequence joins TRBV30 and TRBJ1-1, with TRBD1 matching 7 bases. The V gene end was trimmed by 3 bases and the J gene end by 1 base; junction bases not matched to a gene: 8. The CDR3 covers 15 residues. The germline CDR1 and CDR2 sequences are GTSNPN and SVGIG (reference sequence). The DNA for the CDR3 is TGTGCCTGGAGCCATACCGGGACAGCGAACACTGAAGCTTTCTTT. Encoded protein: CAWSHTGTANTEAFF. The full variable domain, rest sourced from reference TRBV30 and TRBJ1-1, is SQTIHQWPATLVQPVGSPLSLECTVEGTSNPNLYWYRQAAGRGLQLLFYSVGIGQISSEVPQNLSASRPQDRQFILSSKKLLLSDSGFYLCAWSHTGTANTEAFFGQGTRLTVV.

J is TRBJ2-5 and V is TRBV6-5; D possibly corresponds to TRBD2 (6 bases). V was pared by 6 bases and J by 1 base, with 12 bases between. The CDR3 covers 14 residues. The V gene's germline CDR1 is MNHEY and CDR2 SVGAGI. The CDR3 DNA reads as TGTGCCAGCAGCCAGGGACTGTTCCAAGAGACCCAGTACTTC. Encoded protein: CASSQGLFQETQYF.

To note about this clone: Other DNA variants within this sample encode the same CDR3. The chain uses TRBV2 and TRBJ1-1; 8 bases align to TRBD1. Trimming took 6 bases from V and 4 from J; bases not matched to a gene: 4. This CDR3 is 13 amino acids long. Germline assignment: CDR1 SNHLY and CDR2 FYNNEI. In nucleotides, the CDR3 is TGTGCCAGCAGGGACAGGGTCGGCACTGAAGCTTTCTTT. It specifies CASRDRVGTEAFF.

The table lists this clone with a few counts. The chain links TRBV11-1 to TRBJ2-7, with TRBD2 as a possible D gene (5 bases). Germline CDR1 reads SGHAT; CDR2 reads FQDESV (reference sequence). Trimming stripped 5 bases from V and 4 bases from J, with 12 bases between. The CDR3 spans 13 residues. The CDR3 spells CASSPSGIYEQYF. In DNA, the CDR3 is TGTGCCAGCAGCCCCTCGGGGATTTACGAGCAGTACTTC.

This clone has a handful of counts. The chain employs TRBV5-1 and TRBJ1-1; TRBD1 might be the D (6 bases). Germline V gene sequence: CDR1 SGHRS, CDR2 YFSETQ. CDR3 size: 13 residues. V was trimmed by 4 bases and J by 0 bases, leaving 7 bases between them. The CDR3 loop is CASSGQMNTEAFF. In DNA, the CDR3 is TGCGCCAGCAGCGGACAGATGAACACTGAAGCTTTCTTT.

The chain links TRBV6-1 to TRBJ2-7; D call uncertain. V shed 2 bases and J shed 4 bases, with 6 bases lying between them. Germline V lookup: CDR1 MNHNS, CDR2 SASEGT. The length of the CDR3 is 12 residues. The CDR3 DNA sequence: TGTGCCAGCAGTGAACGACAATACGAGCAGTACTTC. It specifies CASSERQYEQYF.